In this sample, the clone carrying this TCR beta chain turned up many times. Its matching antigen is unknown. This specimen belongs to a study of T cells after yellow fever vaccination. Findings and limits, study-wide: The study re-detected most primary-vaccination clones after the booster (96% CD4, approximately 87% CD8).

TCRdb independently ran MiXCR on the 5' RACE reads; one entry per CDR3 protein. The sample shows about 160,000 distinct CDR3 sequences, 5.5% to 7.5% of them seen only once. Trimming left V 1 base short and J 5 bases short, with 14 bases between. Germline-derived CDR1 and CDR2 are LGHNA and YNFKEQ. This CDR3 region has 15 residues. The clonotype comes from a man younger than 30 who received the YFV17D yellow fever vaccine. The genes are TRBV4-2 and TRBJ2-5; maybe TRBD1 (6 bases). Sequencing was performed on CD4+ T cells sorted from PBMCs, taken roughly 5 days after the first yellow fever vaccination. Here the CDR3 DNA reads TGTGCCAGCAGCCAAGTAGGACAGCTAGGGGAGACCCAGTACTTC. This codes for CASSQVGQLGETQYF.